This T cell receptor (beta chain) was recovered during a study of blood T cell repertoires in COVID-19. Germline trimming cut 4 bases from V and 7 bases from J; bases unmatched to any gene: 13. Germline CDR1 LGHDT, CDR2 YNNKEL (reference sequence). This CDR3 region has 17 residues. Sequencing used immunoSEQ multiplex PCR; TCRdb keeps in-frame clones, though not all of them. The sample lists some 200,000 clones; 83% were seen once. The chain is built from TRBV3-1 (or the pseudogene TRBV3-2) and TRBJ1-5; 10 bases agree with TRBD1. This clonotype was obtained from a woman aged 50 to 65 who had been exposed to COVID-19. Sequences were obtained from PBMCs or T cells enriched from blood (not recorded which). CDR3 bases: TGTGCCAGCAGCCCGGGACAGGGGTTTAGCGGGGGACAGCCCCAGCATTTT. Protein product: CASSPGQGFSGGQPQHF.